This TCR beta chain was identified during a study of Ad26.COV2.S vaccination and SARS-CoV-2 variants. Noted treatment: roughly 19 received Ad26.COV2.S at low or high dose, single or two shots; about 5 received placebo; per-sample allocation not given. Collection of the samples took place on day 63 after the first injection of vaccine or placebo. There are 16 residues in the CDR3. Germline-derived CDR1 and CDR2 are SEHNR and FQNEAQ (reference sequence). Losses at the gene ends were 1 base for V and 5 bases for J; bases not matched to a gene: 9. TCRdb's copy holds only in-frame clones and misses some; the assay was immunoSEQ multiplex PCR. The sample contains 200,000 to 300,000 clones, 70% to 90% of which appear only once.

Source: peripheral blood, taken in a trial of Ad26.COV2.S vaccine versus placebo. The genes are TRBV7-9 and TRBJ1-1; 8 bases map to TRBD1. This receptor was identified in a person aged 18-60 years who received the Ad26.COV2.S COVID-19 vaccine or a placebo. In DNA, the CDR3 is TGTGCCAGCAGCTTAGGTCCTCAGGGGGCAAATACTGAAGCTTTCTTT. Amino acids: CASSLGPQGANTEAFF. Looking up the rest from reference TRBV7-9 and TRBJ1-1 gives the full variable domain: DTGVSQNPRHKITKRGQNVTFRCDPISEHNRLYWYRQTLGQGPEFLTYFQNEAQLEKSRLLSDRFSAERPKGSFSTLEIQRTEQGDSAMYLCASSLGPQGANTEAFFGQGTRLTVV.